Given below is one T cell receptor (beta chain) in context. For TCRbeta, the library was prepared with unique molecular identifiers. TCRdb redid the calling of the PCR reads with MiXCR, one entry per CDR3 protein. The top ten hold 4.3% of the sample, which has about 400,000 distinct CDR3 sequences, about an eighth seen once. Germline V gene lookup returns CDR1 SGHRS and CDR2 YFSETQ. J was trimmed by 1 base and V by 9 bases; bases with no gene match: 7. The CDR3 is made up of 14 amino acids. The record originates from a study of T-cell reconstitution after alpha-beta-depleted transplantation in children.

The specimen was PBMCs, collected from the stem cell graft. This TCR derives from a human donor who donated a stem cell graft to a child with Fanconi anemia. V usage is TRBV5-1 and J usage is TRBJ2-5, with 9 bases identical to TRBD1. In nucleotides, the CDR3 is TGCGCCACCAAACAGGGGGCCTTCCAAGAGACCCAGTACTTC. Translating it yields CATKQGAFQETQYF. Variable domain in full (rest from reference TRBV5-1 and TRBJ2-5): KAGVTQTPRYLIKTRGQQVTLSCSPISGHRSVSWYQQTPGQGLQFLFEYFSETQRNKGNFPGRFSGRQFSNSRSEMNVSTLELGDSALYLCATKQGAFQETQYFGPGTRLLVL.